A selection of T cell receptor beta chains follows, all from one sample in a study of control samples from healthy donors and cancer patients. The protocol was immunoSEQ multiplex PCR, while the TCRdb copy is restricted to in-frame clones and leaves out a portion. In the table there are 170,000 or so clones, approximately 92% of which are singletons. Sequenced material: blood. Source of these receptors: a woman in her thirties or forties in good health. Each CDR3 is given with its conserved first and last residue. Clone sizes are given selectively: once, few, many, or a class where the clone is expanded.

len	v_gene	j_gene	abundance	CDR3aa
16	TRBV4-2	TRBJ2-3	-	CASSPPGRGGLDTQYF
13	TRBV28	TRBJ1-1	-	CASNLGVNTEAFF
15	TRBV9	TRBJ2-5	-	CASSVTSGGGETQYF
15	TRBV6-5	TRBJ2-1	-	CASSPPRGGGGEQFF
13	TRBV25-1	TRBJ1-4	-	CASRRDGYEKLFF
14	TRBV19	TRBJ1-5	-	CASSMTGRNQPQHF
16	TRBV4-1	TRBJ2-7	once	CASSQELAGINYEQYF
16	TRBV7-9	TRBJ1-2	-	CASSPPLVKRGGNYTF
12	TRBV7-6	TRBJ1-2	-	CASSLGSDSPTF
13	TRBV5-4	TRBJ1-2	-	CASSLQGNYGYTF
15	TRBV4-1	TRBJ2-1	-	CASSLGLPVANEQFF
13	TRBV4-1	TRBJ1-1	-	CASRRSGNTEAFF
15	TRBV7-3	TRBJ2-2	-	CASSLTSLGGGELFF
16	TRBV3-1/TRBV3-2	TRBJ2-7	-	CASSQWGPGGTGKQYF
16	TRBV2	TRBJ2-5	-	CASSEVRDSPLTTQYF
13	TRBV20-1	TRBJ1-2	-	CSASFLQAGGYTF
13	TRBV14	TRBJ1-2	-	CASSQGGHYGYTF
15	TRBV6-4	TRBJ1-6	-	CASSEWGGSNSPLHF
14	TRBV5-1	TRBJ2-1	-	CASSLVAAGNEQFF
12	TRBV5-1	TRBJ2-3	-	CASSLAADTQYF
15	TRBV4-1	TRBJ1-2	-	CASSQEASTGRGYTF
17	TRBV3-1/TRBV3-2	TRBJ2-3	-	CASSQDYGTTGTDTQYF
14	TRBV5-1	TRBJ1-1	-	CASSLQGVNTEAFF
14	TRBV28	TRBJ1-1	-	CASSSGGRDTEAFF
13	TRBV5-1	TRBJ2-7	-	CASNPGMFGEQYF
14	TRBV4-1	TRBJ1-1	-	CASSAGQGGTEAFF
15	TRBV5-1	TRBJ2-7	-	CASSLDQGVSYEQYF
14	TRBV4-1	TRBJ2-5	-	CASSQATSARTQYF
15	TRBV5-6	TRBJ1-6	once	CASSRRDRGQSPLHF
12	TRBV5-1	TRBJ2-7	-	CASSGAAYEQYF
15	TRBV4-1	TRBJ1-3	-	CASSRSGGTGNTIYF
13	TRBV12-3/TRBV12-4	TRBJ1-2	-	CASIGTGDYGYTF
14	TRBV3-1/TRBV3-2	TRBJ1-1	-	CASSQEQENTEAFF
13	TRBV6-5	TRBJ1-3	-	CASRGQGGNTIYF
15	TRBV5-8	TRBJ2-6	-	CASSVGGAGANVLTF
14	TRBV5-1	TRBJ1-2	-	CASSPGHSNYGYTF
15	TRBV19	TRBJ1-5	-	CASSMTGGRGQPQHF
16	TRBV13	TRBJ1-2	-	CASSTTGGASSYGYTF
12	TRBV12-3/TRBV12-4	TRBJ2-1	-	CASSLRIDEQFF
12	TRBV2	TRBJ2-5	-	CASRTDRETQYF
16	TRBV7-2	TRBJ2-6	-	CASSLDSVSGANVLTF
16	TRBV5-6	TRBJ2-1	-	CASSPGLAGDMNEQFF